The clone carrying this T cell receptor beta chain was seen a handful of times. The antigen remains undetermined. The sample belongs to a study of T cell responses to AZD1222 COVID-19 vaccine. CDR3 length: 10 residues. CDR1 is LNHDA and CDR2 is SQIVND in the germline V gene (reference sequence). The V end was cut by 6 bases, the J end by 3 bases, with 3 bases between. Broader study findings: Receipt of two AZD1222 doses was followed by a rise in Spike-specific TCR breadth and depth. Clonal diversity may have been underestimated, and the donors were mostly white British, with more females than males. There were repertoire samples only from the period after the peak T cell response.

Produced via immunoSEQ multiplex PCR; TCRdb's table is partial and in-frame only. Of tens of thousands of clones in the sample, about 83% are singletons; the top ten hold about 9.9%. J is TRBJ2-7 and V is TRBV19; no firm D call. The sequence derives from an adult who received the AZD1222 COVID-19 vaccine. The sample in question was peripheral blood, obtained 28 days after the second AZD1222 dose. Here the CDR3 DNA reads TGTGCCAGTAGGGACTACGAGCAGTACTTC. Its translation: CASRDYEQYF. The full variable domain, completed using reference TRBV19 and TRBJ2-7, is DGGITQSPKYLFRKEGQNVTLSCEQNLNHDAMYWYRQDPGQGLRLIYYSQIVNDFQKGDIAEGYSVSREKKESFPLTVTSAQKNPTAFYLCASRDYEQYFGPGTRLTVT.